The sequence of this T cell receptor (beta chain) was determined in a study of siplizumab effects on memory and regulatory T cells. Generated by immunoSEQ multiplex PCR, the TCRdb table keeps only in-frame clones and is missing some. In the table there are about 64,000 clones, roughly 97% of which are singletons. V was shortened by 1 base and J by 4 bases, with 1 base between the two germline ends. This CDR3 is built from 12 residues. The V gene's germline CDR1 is PRHDT and CDR2 FYEKMQ (reference sequence). The sample consisted of naive CD8+ T cells sorted from blood. The rearrangement links TRBV13 to TRBJ1-4, with D unclear. The source is a human donor in good health. CDR3 nucleotide sequence: TGTGCCAGCAGCTTAGTTAATGAAAAACTGTTTTTT. It yields the protein CASSLVNEKLFF.